Listed below are T cell receptor beta chains from one sample, sequenced in a study of human T cells and chemical hapten exposure. MiXCR was run by TCRdb on the RACE reads, yielding one entry per CDR3 protein. The sample carries fewer than 150,000 distinct CDR3 sequences, roughly an eighth recorded once. The sample in question was whole blood, obtained in connection with sensitization to the hapten diphenylcyclopropenone (DPC). These receptors originate from a man younger than 35 with alopecia areata. Some clones in this sample may be carry-over from other donors' samples. CDR3s include the opening cysteine and the closing phenylalanine or tryptophan. D genes are given only for firm matches. Expanded clones get a size class; other rows say once, few or many, or leave the size out.

>.|TRBV28|.|TRBJ2-4
CASSPSGRIAKNIQYF
TGTGCCAGCAGTCCCTCAGGACGTATAGCCAAAAACATTCAGTACTTC
>.|TRBV7-8|many|TRBJ1-1
CASMGRLNTEAFF
TGTGCCAGCATGGGACGGCTGAACACTGAAGCTTTCTTT
>.|TRBV20-1|few|TRBJ1-2
CSAVSIYGYTF
TGCAGTGCAGTCAGCATCTATGGCTACACCTTC
>TRBD2|TRBV3-1|few|TRBJ2-2
CASSQDRGGQIYTGELFF
TGTGCCAGCAGCCAAGATCGGGGAGGGCAGATTTACACCGGGGAGCTGTTTTTT
>.|TRBV5-4|few|TRBJ1-2
CASSLEFRQPSDYGYTF
TGTGCCAGCAGCTTGGAGTTTCGACAGCCTTCCGACTATGGCTACACCTTC
>.|TRBV5-6|.|TRBJ2-4
CASRTRSYKNIQYF
TGTGCCAGCAGGACCAGGTCCTACAAAAACATTCAGTACTTC
>.|TRBV29-1|.|TRBJ1-1
CSVEEAEDSAEAFF
TGCAGCGTTGAAGAAGCGGAAGACTCGGCGGAAGCTTTCTTT
>.|TRBV21-1|few|TRBJ2-1
CASNPMVPGQDEQFF
TGTGCCAGCAATCCGATGGTCCCGGGACAGGATGAGCAGTTCTTC
>.|TRBV5-1|.|TRBJ2-3
CASAPHLGLVGTDTQYF
TGCGCCAGCGCGCCTCATTTGGGGTTGGTCGGCACAGATACGCAGTATTTT
>TRBD2|TRBV20-1|few|TRBJ2-7
CSARLTSGYSYEQYF
TGCAGTGCTCGACTGACTAGCGGGTACTCCTACGAGCAGTACTTC
>.|TRBV27|.|TRBJ1-4
CASSIRGREKLFF
TGTGCCAGCAGTATCCGGGGGCGAGAAAAACTGTTTTTT
>TRBD1|TRBV29-1|.|TRBJ2-5
CSAAGTGEETQYF
TGCAGCGCCGCCGGGACAGGGGAAGAGACCCAGTACTTC
>.|TRBV6-1|.|TRBJ2-5
CASSRGPSETQYF
TGTGCCAGCAGTAGGGGTCCCTCGGAGACCCAGTACTTC
>.|TRBV11-2|few|TRBJ1-1
CASSFLQGKNTEAFF
TGTGCCAGCAGCTTTCTTCAGGGGAAAAACACTGAAGCTTTCTTT
>.|TRBV5-1|few|TRBJ2-5
CASSLEHDQETQYF
TGCGCCAGCAGCTTGGAACACGACCAAGAGACCCAGTACTTC
>TRBD2|TRBV4-3|many|TRBJ2-1
CASSQEAGLEVVEQFF
TGCGCCAGCAGCCAAGAGGCGGGACTAGAAGTGGTTGAGCAGTTCTTC
>.|TRBV5-1|.|TRBJ2-2
CASSLARLNTGELFF
TGCGCCAGCAGCTTAGCCAGATTGAACACCGGGGAGCTGTTTTTT
>TRBD1|TRBV27|.|TRBJ2-1
CASSTRDRGLYNEQFF
TGTGCCAGCAGTACGAGGGACAGGGGACTGTACAATGAGCAGTTCTTC
>.|TRBV9|few|TRBJ2-7
CASSVDVDGAYEQYF
TGTGCCAGCAGCGTAGATGTCGACGGCGCCTACGAGCAGTACTTC
>.|TRBV12-5|.|TRBJ2-2
CASGRENTGELFF
TGTGCTAGTGGTCGAGAGAACACCGGGGAGCTGTTTTTT
>.|TRBV5-1|few|TRBJ1-1
CASSSTTVNTEAFF
TGCGCCAGCAGCTCCACGACAGTGAACACTGAAGCTTTCTTT
>TRBD1|TRBV6-5|many|TRBJ1-6
CASSGQGTYNSPLHF
TGTGCCAGCAGTGGACAGGGCACCTATAATTCACCCCTCCACTTT
>.|TRBV29-1|.|TRBJ1-1
CSVFLNTEAFF
TGCAGCGTATTCTTGAACACTGAAGCTTTCTTT
>.|TRBV7-6|few|TRBJ2-1
CASSPPSDKNEQFF
TGTGCCAGCAGCCCCCCATCGGATAAGAATGAGCAGTTCTTC
>TRBD1|TRBV5-1|many|TRBJ1-1
CASVGTGGVNTEAFF
TGCGCCAGCGTCGGGACAGGGGGCGTGAACACTGAAGCTTTCTTT
>.|TRBV3-1|.|TRBJ2-4
CASSQDLGVRRIQYF
TGTGCCAGCAGCCAAGATTTGGGGGTCAGGAGAATTCAGTACTTC
>.|TRBV7-6|few|TRBJ1-3
CASSLGSSETSGNTIYF
TGTGCCAGCAGCTTAGGATCGTCAGAGACCTCTGGAAACACCATATATTTT
>.|TRBV4-3|few|TRBJ1-5
CASSQDLGGRGNQPQHF
TGCGCCAGCAGCCAAGATCTTGGTGGCAGGGGCAATCAGCCCCAGCATTTT
>.|TRBV6-2/TRBV6-3|few|TRBJ1-4
CATYPPGRGEKLFF
TGTGCCACCTACCCCCCTGGACGGGGGGAAAAACTGTTTTTT
>.|TRBV7-2|few|TRBJ1-3
CASSPPSRYTIYF
TGTGCCAGCAGCCCCCCAAGCCGGTACACCATATATTTT
>.|TRBV6-5|few|TRBJ1-2
CASRLQGPGYGYTF
TGTGCCAGCAGACTACAGGGCCCTGGCTATGGCTACACCTTC
>TRBD1|TRBV5-4|.|TRBJ2-7
CASSPPGTGGYEQYF
TGTGCCAGCAGCCCCCCCGGGACAGGGGGCTACGAGCAGTACTTC
>TRBD1|TRBV19|.|TRBJ1-2
CASSPADRPPYGYTF
TGTGCCAGTAGTCCCGCGGACAGGCCTCCCTATGGCTACACCTTC
>.|TRBV20-1|few|TRBJ2-7
CSAPDYPYEQYF
TGCAGTGCTCCTGACTACCCCTACGAGCAGTACTTC
>.|TRBV11-2|few|TRBJ2-5
CASSLWVGALQETQYF
TGTGCCAGCAGCTTATGGGTTGGGGCCCTACAAGAGACCCAGTACTTC
>.|TRBV7-3|few|TRBJ2-1
CASSLGPQDRPYNEQFF
TGTGCCAGCAGCTTAGGGCCCCAGGATCGGCCCTACAATGAGCAGTTCTTC
>.|TRBV7-9|.|TRBJ1-1
CASSPGTLPDTEAFF
TGTGCCAGCAGCCCAGGGACCCTTCCGGACACTGAAGCTTTCTTT
>.|TRBV29-1|.|TRBJ1-1
CSVFRGLGSTEAFF
TGCAGCGTTTTCAGGGGCCTGGGGAGCACTGAAGCTTTCTTT
>.|TRBV6-5|.|TRBJ2-2
CASSYFVRTGELFF
TGTGCCAGCAGTTACTTTGTTCGTACCGGGGAGCTGTTTTTT
>TRBD2|TRBV5-1|few|TRBJ2-1
CASSLMSSGEQFF
TGCGCCAGCAGCTTGATGTCTAGCGGGGAGCAGTTCTTC
>TRBD1|TRBV2|.|TRBJ2-2
CASGQENTGELFF
TGTGCCAGCGGACAGGAGAACACCGGGGAGCTGTTTTTT
>.|TRBV7-9|.|TRBJ1-2
CASSRSGGESGYTF
TGTGCCAGCAGCCGGAGCGGGGGAGAGAGTGGCTACACCTTC